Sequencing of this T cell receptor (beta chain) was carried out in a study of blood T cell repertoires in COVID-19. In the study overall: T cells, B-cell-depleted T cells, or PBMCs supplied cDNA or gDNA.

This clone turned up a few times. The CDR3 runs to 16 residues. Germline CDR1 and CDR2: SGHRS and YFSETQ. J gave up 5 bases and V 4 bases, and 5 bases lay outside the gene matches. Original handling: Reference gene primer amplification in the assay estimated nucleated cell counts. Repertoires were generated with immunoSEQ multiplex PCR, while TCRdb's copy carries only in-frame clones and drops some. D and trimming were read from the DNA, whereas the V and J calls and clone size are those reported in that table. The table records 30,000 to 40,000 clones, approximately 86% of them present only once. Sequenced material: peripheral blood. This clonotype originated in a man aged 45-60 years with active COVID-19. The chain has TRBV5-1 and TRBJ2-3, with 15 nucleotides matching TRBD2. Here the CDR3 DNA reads TGCGCCAGCAGCCAGGGACTAGCGGGGGGTATAGATACGCAGTATTTT. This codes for CASSQGLAGGIDTQYF.